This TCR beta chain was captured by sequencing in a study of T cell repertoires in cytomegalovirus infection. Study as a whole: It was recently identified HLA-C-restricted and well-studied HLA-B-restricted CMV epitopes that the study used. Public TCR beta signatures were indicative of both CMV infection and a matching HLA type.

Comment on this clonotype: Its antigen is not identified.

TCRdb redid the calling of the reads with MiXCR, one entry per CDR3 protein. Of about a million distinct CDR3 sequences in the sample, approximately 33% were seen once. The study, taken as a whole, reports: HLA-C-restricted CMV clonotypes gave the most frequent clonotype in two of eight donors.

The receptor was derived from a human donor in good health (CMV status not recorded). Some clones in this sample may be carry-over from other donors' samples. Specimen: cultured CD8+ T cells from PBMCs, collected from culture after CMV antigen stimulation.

CDR3 protein: CASSQVTGQGSHTEAFF. CDR3 DNA: TGTGCCAGCAGCCAAGTAACGGGACAGGGGTCTCACACTGAAGCTTTCTTT. The V gene is TRBV14, the J gene TRBJ1-1, with 10 bases that match TRBD1. The CDR3 extends over 17 amino acids. Germline assignment: CDR1 SGHDN and CDR2 FVKESK. V gave up 1 base and J gave up 3 bases; unmatched junction bases: 8.